This entry features one T cell receptor (beta chain) sequence. The antigen remains unidentified. Given a much more abundant clone one base away, this may be a read error. The second PCR ran roughly 6 to 12 cycles with a sample-barcoded 5' primer and J-beta primers. Each CDR3 protein gets one entry after TCRdb re-called the 5' RACE reads with MiXCR. The repertoire holds 600,000 to 800,000 distinct CDR3 sequences, with roughly half as singletons. Extracted total RNA amounted to at least 6 micrograms for each sample. This sample was included in a study of blood T cells in healthy people across ages. Turning to the study itself: Researchers report that template switching captured about one barcoded beta molecule per two T cells. Whole-study findings and limits: From one million sequenced T cells, diversity estimates were lower bounds.

This CDR3 has 15 amino acids. Germline V CDR1 and CDR2: SGDLS, YYNGEE. V dropped 3 bases and J dropped 8 bases, with 20 bases sitting between them. The sequence was collected from a woman aged 80 or older in good health. Sequenced sample: blood. The chain combines TRBV9 with TRBJ1-2, with a possible D match to TRBD1 (5 bases). CDR3 DNA sequence: TGTGCCAGCAGCGAGGGGTCTGGCGATACGAGGGGCTACACCTTC. Its translation: CASSEGSGDTRGYTF.